A single sample gave rise to the 23 T cell receptor beta chains below, sequenced in a study of shared clonotypes between healthy human individuals. This table comes from immunoSEQ multiplex PCR, and its TCRdb copy is limited to in-frame clones, with some not included. The table shows around 720,000 clones, with about 80% occurring only once. The specimen sequenced was memory CD4+ T cells sorted from blood. The subset is: CD45RA-negative fraction. The receptors shown here come from a woman aged 25 to 45 in good health.

The chain is built from TRBV19 and TRBJ1-2; D is perhaps TRBD1 (6 bases). The V and J ends lost 6 bases and 4 bases respectively, with 12 bases between them. This CDR3 spans 13 amino acids. CDR1 and CDR2 from the germline V gene are LNHDA and SQIVND (reference sequence). CDR3 nucleotide sequence: TGTGCCAGTAGAGACGGGACACTCTATGGCTACACCTTC. It codes for CASRDGTLYGYTF.

This clone was found many times. The chain links TRBV4-1 to TRBJ1-4; D remains ambiguous. The CDR3 extends over 17 amino acids. V was shortened by 1 base and J by 8 bases, with 20 bases between the two germline ends. In germline, CDR1 is MGHRA, CDR2 YSYEKL. CDR3 in amino acids: CASSQVLSLGGIEKLFF. The CDR3 DNA reads TGCGCCAGCAGCCAAGTTTTAAGCTTAGGAGGGATAGAAAAACTGTTTTTT.

The J gene is TRBJ2-1, the V gene TRBV11-3; D gene unclear. Looked up from germline, CDR1 is SGHNT and CDR2 is YENEEA. The ends were cut back, 0 bases at V and 5 bases at J, with 17 bases in the middle. The CDR3 contains 17 residues. Here the CDR3 reads CASSLDQWRDGDNEQFF. The CDR3 bases are TGTGCCAGCAGCTTAGATCAGTGGCGCGACGGAGACAATGAGCAGTTCTTC.

The chain combines TRBV15 with TRBJ2-5, with 9 positions matching TRBD1. Per the germline V gene, CDR1 is LNHNV and CDR2 is YYDKDF (reference sequence). The CDR3 has 13 residues. V trimming: 7 bases; J trimming: 4 bases; junction bases outside the gene matches: 4. CDR3 residues: CATKNRGRETQYF. In DNA form, the CDR3 reads TGTGCCACCAAGAACAGGGGGCGAGAGACCCAGTACTTC.

V is TRBV27 and J is TRBJ2-7; no clear D gene. Germline V gives CDR1 MNHEY, CDR2 SMNVEV (reference sequence). Trimming removed 5 bases from V and 6 bases from J, with 14 bases in between. The CDR3 spans 13 residues. In nucleotides, the CDR3 is TGTGCCAGCAGTCAAACCTTCGCCGGCGAGCAGTACTTC. It codes for CASSQTFAGEQYF.

The V gene is TRBV5-6, the J gene TRBJ2-3; D is possibly TRBD1 or TRBD2 (5 bases each). Germline values: CDR1 SGHDT, CDR2 YYEEEE. The CDR3 consists of 14 residues. Trimming stripped 4 bases from V and 3 bases from J, with 12 bases between. CDR3 residues: CASSVSGGTDTQYF. The CDR3 nucleotides are TGTGCCAGCAGCGTCTCTGGGGGTACAGATACGCAGTATTTT.

This clone has only one observation. Other DNA sequences in this sample translate to the same CDR3. The chain uses TRBV28 and TRBJ2-7; 13 bases are a match to TRBD2. From germline, CDR1 is MDHEN and CDR2 SYDVKM. The V and J ends lost 6 bases and 4 bases, in that order; junction bases with no gene match: 3. The CDR3 consists of 14 residues. The CDR3 region is CASRPGLAGYEQYF. For the CDR3, the DNA is TGTGCCAGCAGACCGGGACTAGCGGGATACGAGCAGTACTTC.

V is TRBV6-1 and J is TRBJ2-7; 10 bases are shared with TRBD2. CDR3 size: 14 residues. CDR1 and CDR2 (germline): MNHNS, SASEGT. The V and J ends lost 7 bases and 2 bases, in that order; junction bases with no gene match: 5. The CDR3: CASNIAGGPYEQYF. The CDR3 DNA reads TGTGCCAGCAATATAGCGGGAGGTCCCTACGAGCAGTACTTC.

In regard to this clone: Other DNA sequences in the same sample also yield this CDR3. J is TRBJ2-2 and V is TRBV6-1; the D is unclear. The germline V gene has CDR1 MNHNS and CDR2 SASEGT. The CDR3 totals 14 residues. V shed 7 bases and J shed 2 bases, with 11 bases lying between them. CDR3 sequence reads: CASKVRRNTGELFF. CDR3 bases: TGTGCCAGCAAGGTACGGAGAAACACCGGGGAGCTGTTTTTT.

The chain links TRBV4-1 to TRBJ1-3; the D is unclear. The CDR3 is made up of 17 amino acids. The germline V gene encodes CDR1 MGHRA and CDR2 YSYEKL. Trimming stripped 0 bases from V and 3 bases from J, with 15 bases between. The CDR3 reads CASSQDTLSRGGNTIYF. The CDR3 region has the DNA TGCGCCAGCAGCCAAGATACGCTTTCTCGGGGTGGAAACACCATATATTTT.

This chain joins TRBV19 and TRBJ2-3; D ambiguous. V lost 10 bases and J lost 2, with 16 bases in between. The CDR3 consists of 14 residues. CDR1 and CDR2 (germline): LNHDA, SQIVND (reference sequence). The CDR3 loop reads CATTPSLSTDTQYF. CDR3 coding DNA: TGTGCCACAACCCCCAGCCTTTCCACAGATACGCAGTATTTT. The full variable domain, with the rest looked up from reference TRBV19 and TRBJ2-3, is DGGITQSPKYLFRKEGQNVTLSCEQNLNHDAMYWYRQDPGQGLRLIYYSQIVNDFQKGDIAEGYSVSREKKESFPLTVTSAQKNPTAFYLCATTPSLSTDTQYFGPGTRLTVL.

The chain links TRBV19 to TRBJ1-5; D is possibly TRBD1 (6 bases). The V end was cut by 10 bases, the J end by 3 bases, with 13 bases between. CDR1 LNHDA and CDR2 SQIVND come from the germline V gene (reference sequence). The CDR3 runs to 13 residues. The CDR3 bases are TGTGCCACGAACAGGGAAGTCAATCAGCCCCAGCATTTT. It encodes CATNREVNQPQHF.

V gene TRBV5-1 combines with J gene TRBJ2-1; 11 nucleotides match TRBD2. CDR1 is SGHRS and CDR2 is YFSETQ in the germline V gene. This CDR3 contains 16 residues. V lost 0 bases and J lost 9; bases outside the gene matches: 8. Here the CDR3 DNA reads TGCGCCAGCAGCTTGGTCGTTAGCGGGAGGGGTGGTGAGCAGTTCTTC. The encoded protein is CASSLVVSGRGGEQFF.

This chain connects TRBV6-6 to TRBJ1-2; D remains unclear. The CDR3 is 13 amino acids. V shed 4 bases and J shed 8 bases, with 14 bases lying between them. Germline CDR1 MNHNY, CDR2 SVGAGI (reference sequence). The CDR3 DNA follows: TGTGCCAGCAGTTCCCCCTCCCGGGAAGGCTACACCTTC. Amino acid sequence: CASSSPSREGYTF.

This chain uses TRBV13 with TRBJ2-2; the match to TRBD1 covers 8 bases. Germline CDR1 is PRHDT and CDR2 is FYEKMQ (reference sequence). With 5 bases clipped from V and 1 base from J, the junction kept 6 bases outside the gene matches. CDR3 size: 16 residues. Written as DNA, the CDR3 is TGTGCCAGCAGCCAGGGGGCCGCGATGAACACCGGGGAGCTGTTTTTT. This encodes CASSQGAAMNTGELFF.

The V call is TRBV27, the J call TRBJ2-7, with D unresolved. Per germline, CDR1 MNHEY and CDR2 SMNVEV (reference sequence). V shed 1 base and J shed 0 bases, with 10 bases lying between them. The CDR3 has 15 residues. CDR3 sequence: CASSLFSRSSYEQYF. CDR3 bases: TGTGCCAGCAGTTTATTTTCCCGAAGCTCCTACGAGCAGTACTTC.

The V gene is TRBV19, the J gene TRBJ2-2; tentatively, D is TRBD2 (5 bases). This CDR3 is built from 17 residues. Between the trimmed V and J ends, which lost 3 bases and 3 bases, there was a span of 17 bases. Germline V gene sequence: CDR1 LNHDA, CDR2 SQIVND (reference sequence). CDR3 nucleotide sequence: TGTGCCAGTAGTATTGGTTCGAGGGTAGGTGACACCGGGGAGCTGTTTTTT. Encoded protein: CASSIGSRVGDTGELFF.

V and J are TRBV5-1 and TRBJ1-2; D uncertain. The CDR3 runs 14 residues. In germline, CDR1 is SGHRS, CDR2 YFSETQ. V was clipped by 3 bases and J by 0 bases, with 9 bases between them. The CDR3 protein is CASSSQAPNYGYTF. CDR3 DNA sequence: TGCGCCAGCAGCTCTCAGGCCCCTAACTATGGCTACACCTTC.

This clone was recorded at least ten times. J is TRBJ2-3 and V is TRBV4-1, with D tentatively TRBD2 (5 bases). Trimming left V 3 bases short and J 4 bases short, with 14 bases between. The length of the CDR3 is 15 residues. Germline V gene sequence: CDR1 MGHRA, CDR2 YSYEKL. The CDR3 loop reads CASSQATRLADTQYF. The CDR3 DNA reads as TGCGCCAGCAGCCAGGCTACTAGGCTCGCAGATACGCAGTATTTT.

As DNA, the CDR3 is TGTGCCAGCAGCGAAGGACTAGCGGGATCCTACGAGCAGTACTTC. Translation gives CASSEGLAGSYEQYF. V usage is TRBV7-9 and J usage is TRBJ2-7; 12 bases line up with TRBD2. The CDR3 length is 15 residues. CDR1 is SEHNR, CDR2 FQNEAQ, per germline (reference sequence). The V and J ends lost 5 bases and 1 base, in that order; junction bases with no gene match: 3.

The chain couples TRBV5-1 to TRBJ2-7; the match to TRBD2 covers 10 bases. The CDR3 is made up of 15 amino acids. In germline, CDR1 is SGHRS, CDR2 YFSETQ. V lost 4 bases and J lost 4; bases outside the gene matches: 8. In nucleotides, the CDR3 is TGCGCCAGCAGCCCGGCTAGCGGGAGTGGTTACGAGCAGTACTTC. Amino acid sequence: CASSPASGSGYEQYF.

About this clone: This may stem from a read error, because a much larger clone lies one nucleotide away. The gene calls are TRBV2 and TRBJ1-5, with D possibly TRBD1 on 5 matching bases. The V end lost 2 bases, the J end lost 2 bases, and 7 bases lay between the germline ends. The CDR3 totals 14 residues. Germline CDR1 SNHLY, CDR2 FYNNEI. Here the CDR3 reads CASSETGGNQPQHF. The CDR3 DNA reads TGTGCCAGCAGTGAAACGGGGGGCAATCAGCCCCAGCATTTT.

The gene calls are TRBV6-5 and TRBJ2-7, with 9 bases aligning to TRBD2. The V gene end was trimmed by 6 bases and the J gene end by 3 bases; junction bases not matched to a gene: 3. The CDR3 covers 13 residues. Germline loops: CDR1 MNHEY, CDR2 SVGAGI. CDR3 in amino acids: CASRAGGHYEQYF. The CDR3 region has the DNA TGTGCCAGCAGAGCGGGAGGACACTACGAGCAGTACTTC.